This T cell receptor beta chain was sequenced for a study of cytomegalovirus exposure and HLA in healthy donors. The protocol was immunoSEQ multiplex PCR, while the TCRdb copy is restricted to in-frame clones and leaves out a portion. The table includes over 150,000 clones, 85% detected once. Germline CDR1 and CDR2: SGHNT and YENEEA. This CDR3 spans 15 amino acids. V was pared by 3 bases and J by 3 bases, with 4 bases of the junction left unmatched. The sample consisted of PBMCs. The gene calls are TRBV11-3 and TRBJ2-3; 9 bases are a match to TRBD2. The TCR sequence derives from a man younger than 35 in good health and CMV-seropositive. The DNA of the CDR3 is TGTGCCAGCAGCTTCGTTAGCGGGGGTACAGATACGCAGTATTTT. This sequence encodes CASSFVSGGTDTQYF.